The 21 T cell receptor beta chains listed next were all sequenced from one sample in a study of shared clonotypes between healthy human individuals. This table comes from immunoSEQ multiplex PCR, and its TCRdb copy is limited to in-frame clones, with some not included. The sample lists around 700,000 clones; about 78% were seen once. Sequenced input: memory CD4+ T cells sorted from blood. The sample's subset: CD45RA-negative fraction. The source of these receptors is a woman aged 25-40 years in good health.

Regarding this clone: Other nucleotide sequences from this sample produce the same CDR3. The CDR3 coding sequence is TGTGCCAGCAGCTTGGAGTACGAGCAGTACTTC. This codes for CASSLEYEQYF. This chain links TRBV7-9 with TRBJ2-7; D gene ambiguous. V lost 3 bases and J lost 4, with 4 bases in between. The CDR3 has 11 amino acids. Germline V gene lookup returns CDR1 SEHNR and CDR2 FQNEAQ (reference sequence). Using reference TRBV7-9 and TRBJ2-7 for the parts outside the CDR3, the full variable domain is DTGVSQNPRHKITKRGQNVTFRCDPISEHNRLYWYRQTLGQGPEFLTYFQNEAQLEKSRLLSDRFSAERPKGSFSTLEIQRTEQGDSAMYLCASSLEYEQYFGPGTRLTVT.

This chain links TRBV15 with TRBJ2-5, with D possibly being TRBD2 (6 bases). V was trimmed by 5 bases and J by 2 bases, leaving 15 bases between them. CDR1 and CDR2 (germline): LNHNV, YYDKDF (reference sequence). This CDR3 comprises 15 residues. The CDR3 sequence is CATSRPGSGQETQYF. Written as DNA, the CDR3 is TGTGCCACCAGCCGACCAGGTAGCGGACAAGAGACCCAGTACTTC.

The chain links TRBV30 to TRBJ1-5, with 7 bases identical to TRBD1. Germline trimming cut 2 bases from V and 0 bases from J; bases unmatched to any gene: 13. Looked up from germline, CDR1 is GTSNPN and CDR2 is SVGIG (reference sequence). This CDR3 is 18 amino acids long. The chain's CDR3 is CAWSPAGTALYSNQPQHF. The CDR3 nucleotides are TGTGCCTGGAGTCCAGCCGGGACAGCCCTGTATAGCAATCAGCCCCAGCATTTT.

Worth noting for this clone: The sample has other DNA sequences that encode this CDR3 too. The J gene is TRBJ2-3, the V gene TRBV28; D uncertain. There are 12 residues in the CDR3. V was trimmed by 5 bases and J by 3 bases, leaving 6 bases between them. Germline values: CDR1 MDHEN, CDR2 SYDVKM. CDR3 nucleotides: TGTGCCAGCAGTCCTCCGACAGATACGCAGTATTTT. This sequence encodes CASSPPTDTQYF.

The chain links TRBV2 to TRBJ2-7, with D unclear. The CDR3 is 12 residues long. V lost 7 bases and J 0 bases, leaving 7 bases between the germline ends. CDR1 SNHLY and CDR2 FYNNEI come from the germline V gene. The CDR3 loop is CASTLSSYEQYF. The CDR3 region has the DNA TGTGCCAGCACTCTGAGCTCCTACGAGCAGTACTTC. Based on the CDR3 plus reference TRBV2 and TRBJ2-7, the full variable domain is EPEVTQTPSHQVTQMGQEVILRCVPISNHLYFYWYRQILGQKVEFLVSFYNNEISEKSEIFDDQFSVERPDGSNFTLKIRSTKLEDSAMYFCASTLSSYEQYFGPGTRLTVT.

The chain uses TRBV2 and TRBJ2-3; TRBD2 agrees at 13 bases. The CDR3 runs 17 residues. Germline lookup yields CDR1 SNHLY and CDR2 FYNNEI. Unmatched junction bases numbered 7, after V lost 7 bases and J lost 0 bases. CDR3 region: CASIFSLAGGSTDTQYF. The DNA for the CDR3 is TGTGCCAGCATTTTTTCACTAGCGGGAGGGAGCACAGATACGCAGTATTTT.

V is TRBV12-5 and J is TRBJ1-2; perhaps TRBD1 as D (5 bases). The CDR3 is 14 residues long. Germline loops: CDR1 LGHNT, CDR2 FRNRAP. Trimming cost V 7 bases and J 2 bases, with 14 bases left between them. CDR3 DNA: TGTGCTAGTGCCCCGTCAGGGTTAAACTATGGCTACACCTTC. Translation gives CASAPSGLNYGYTF.

V is TRBV29-1 and J is TRBJ2-7; TRBD1 might be the D (6 bases). The germline V and J ends were trimmed by 3 bases and 9 bases, with 21 bases remaining between them. Germline V CDR1 and CDR2: SQVTM, ANQGSEA. The CDR3 consists of 14 residues. CDR3 in amino acids: CSVETGIEKQGQYF. The CDR3 DNA is TGCAGCGTTGAGACAGGAATTGAGAAGCAAGGGCAGTACTTC.

The chain carries TRBV2 and TRBJ2-1; perhaps TRBD1 as D (5 bases). Germline CDR1 and CDR2: SNHLY and FYNNEI. This CDR3 has 13 residues. Trimming took off 8 bases at V and 7 bases at J, with 15 bases between the two ends. In DNA, the CDR3 is TGTGCCAGCGAACAGGATCTTGTGAATGAGCAGTTCTTC. Amino acids: CASEQDLVNEQFF.

In the case of this clone: The sample contains more than one DNA sequence encoding this CDR3. V and J are TRBV29-1 and TRBJ2-7; TRBD1 agrees at 7 bases. CDR3 length: 12 amino acids. Trimming at V came to 5 bases and at J to 2 bases, leaving 3 bases not matched to a gene. Germline lookup yields CDR1 SQVTM and CDR2 ANQGSEA. CDR3 residues: CSVLRGPYEQYF. For the CDR3, the DNA is TGCAGCGTTTTGAGGGGGCCCTACGAGCAGTACTTC.

This clone was seen only a few times. The chain couples TRBV2 to TRBJ2-3, with D possibly matching TRBD2 (7 bases). Trimming left V 8 bases short and J 1 base short, with 13 bases between. The CDR3 extends over 14 amino acids. Germline loops: CDR1 SNHLY, CDR2 FYNNEI. The CDR3 region is CASVRGGGTDTQYF. The DNA for the CDR3 is TGTGCCAGCGTGAGGGGGGGAGGCACAGATACGCAGTATTTT.

This clone was detected only a few times. The chain joins TRBV18 to TRBJ2-7; 10 nucleotides line up with TRBD1. The trim removed 4 bases at V and 2 bases at J, leaving 8 bases unmatched. Germline assignment: CDR1 KGHSH and CDR2 LQKENI. This CDR3 has 16 residues. CDR3 nucleotides: TGTGCCAGCTCACTCACGACAGGGGGCCTAACCTACGAGCAGTACTTC. This translates into CASSLTTGGLTYEQYF. Full variable domain (rest looked up from reference TRBV18 and TRBJ2-7): NAGVMQNPRHLVRRRGQEARLRCSPMKGHSHVYWYRQLPEEGLKFMVYLQKENIIDESGMPKERFSAEFPKEGPSILRIQQVVRGDSAAYFCASSLTTGGLTYEQYFGPGTRLTVT.

This clone was counted a few times. The gene calls are TRBV19 and TRBJ1-1, with D hard to call. Trimming shortened V by 7 bases and J by 0 bases, and 9 bases separated the two germline ends. The CDR3 length is 13 residues. Germline CDR1 LNHDA, CDR2 SQIVND (reference sequence). The CDR3 region has the DNA TGTGCCAGTACGAATTTACTGAACACTGAAGCTTTCTTT. As protein: CASTNLLNTEAFF.

This rearrangement joins TRBV2 to TRBJ2-3; the match to TRBD2 covers 10 bases. Trimming took 4 bases from V and 3 from J; bases not matched to a gene: 4. This CDR3 is built from 15 residues. Germline assignment: CDR1 SNHLY and CDR2 FYNNEI. The CDR3 DNA sequence: TGTGCCAGCAGTGCCAGCGGGGGGGAGACAGATACGCAGTATTTT. This sequence encodes CASSASGGETDTQYF.

This clone has at least ten counts. This sequence joins TRBV7-3 and TRBJ2-7, with a tentative D call TRBD2 (5 bases). Germline V gene data show CDR1 as SGHTA and CDR2 as FQGTGA. This CDR3 is 14 amino acids long. V shed 4 bases and J shed 0 bases, with 10 bases lying between them. CDR3 region: CASSWAGSSYEQYF. The CDR3 nucleotides read TGTGCCAGCAGCTGGGCGGGCAGCTCCTACGAGCAGTACTTC.

This chain uses TRBV7-8 with TRBJ1-1; D is perhaps TRBD1 (6 bases). This CDR3 is built from 13 residues. V lost 7 bases to trimming and J lost 0 bases, with 9 bases between them. The germline gives CDR1 SGHVS, CDR2 FQNEAQ. The DNA of the CDR3 is TGTGCCAGCATCGGACAGTTGAACACTGAAGCTTTCTTT. This gives the protein CASIGQLNTEAFF.

This clone was picked up many times. V gene TRBV5-5 combines with J gene TRBJ2-5, with TRBD2 identical over 7 bases. After removal of 5 bases from V and 5 bases from J, the junction contained 9 bases not matched to a gene. CDR1 SGHKS and CDR2 YYEKEE come from the germline V gene (reference sequence). This CDR3 comprises 14 residues. The CDR3 DNA reads as TGTGCCAGCAGGAAGACTAGCTCCGGGGAGACCCAGTACTTC. Translating it yields CASRKTSSGETQYF.

This clone was recorded a few times. The chain carries TRBV28 and TRBJ1-4; 9 nucleotides line up with TRBD1. Unmatched junction bases numbered 8, after V lost 6 bases and J lost 9 bases. The length of the CDR3 is 14 residues. Per the germline V gene, CDR1 is MDHEN and CDR2 is SYDVKM. CDR3 residues: CASRISTGGKKLFF. CDR3 nucleotides: TGTGCCAGCAGGATTTCCACAGGGGGCAAAAAACTGTTTTTT.

Notes on this clone: At the DNA level, this CDR3 is encoded by other sequences in the same sample as well. The rearrangement uses TRBV2 and TRBJ1-2; D possibly corresponds to TRBD1 (6 bases). This CDR3 is built from 14 residues. CDR1 and CDR2 from the germline V gene are SNHLY and FYNNEI. Trimming removed 3 bases at V and 5 bases at J, with 13 bases between. CDR3 sequence (DNA): TGTGCCAGCAGTGAGCGGGGGGCGAATTATGGCTACACCTTC. Residues: CASSERGANYGYTF.

This chain uses TRBV2 with TRBJ2-5; 7 nucleotides match TRBD1. Per the germline V gene, CDR1 is SNHLY and CDR2 is FYNNEI. The CDR3 runs 15 residues. V lost 3 bases and J lost 0; bases outside the gene matches: 4. For the CDR3, the DNA is TGTGCCAGCAGTGAGATAGACAGGGACCAAGAGACCCAGTACTTC. It specifies CASSEIDRDQETQYF.

This clone was seen once. CDR3 DNA: TGTGCCAGCAGCTTACGCCAGGGGGTATACGAGCAGTACTTC. Its protein is CASSLRQGVYEQYF. The chain joins TRBV7-9 to TRBJ2-7, with 7 bases fitting TRBD1. There are 14 residues in the CDR3. Losses at the gene ends were 2 bases for V and 4 bases for J; bases not matched to a gene: 5. Germline V gives CDR1 SEHNR, CDR2 FQNEAQ (reference sequence).